The 24 T cell receptor beta chains below all came from one sample that was sequenced in a study of T cell responses to AZD1222 COVID-19 vaccine. Measured with immunoSEQ multiplex PCR; TCRdb has only the in-frame clones, and not every one. The repertoire holds some 130,000 clones, with 70% to 90% as singletons. The sample consisted of peripheral blood, taken on day 0 of AZD1222 vaccination. The receptors derive from an adult in good health.

The chain carries TRBV3-1 (or the pseudogene TRBV3-2) and TRBJ1-5; D is perhaps TRBD1 (5 bases). The CDR3 spans 17 residues. V was trimmed by 3 bases and J by 0 bases, leaving 15 bases between them. Per germline, CDR1 LGHDT and CDR2 YNNKEL (reference sequence). DNA for the CDR3: TGTGCCAGCAGCCATGGTAAGGGACGTTATAGCAATCAGCCCCAGCATTTT. Its translation: CASSHGKGRYSNQPQHF.

The chain employs TRBV7-9 and TRBJ1-3; no firm D call. Trimming shortened V by 4 bases and J by 2 bases, and 3 bases separated the two germline ends. Germline lookup yields CDR1 SEHNR and CDR2 FQNEAQ (reference sequence). There are 12 residues in the CDR3. In DNA form, the CDR3 reads TGTGCCAGCAGCTCCACTGGAAACACCATATATTTT. Translated, it gives CASSSTGNTIYF. Using reference TRBV7-9 and TRBJ1-3 for the parts outside the CDR3, the full variable domain is DTGVSQNPRHKITKRGQNVTFRCDPISEHNRLYWYRQTLGQGPEFLTYFQNEAQLEKSRLLSDRFSAERPKGSFSTLEIQRTEQGDSAMYLCASSSTGNTIYFGEGSWLTVV.

The chain employs TRBV21-1 and TRBJ1-5. TRBV21-1 is marked as a pseudogene. This CDR3 has 14 amino acids. CDR3 loop: CASTWTGTRQPQHF. In DNA form, the CDR3 reads TGTGCCAGCACCTGGACAGGGACTAGGCAGCCCCAGCATTTT.

This chain connects TRBV4-2 to TRBJ1-6; tentative D call: TRBD1 (6 bases). Germline V gives CDR1 LGHNA, CDR2 YNFKEQ. This CDR3 spans 14 amino acids. V was pared by 1 base and J by 5 bases, with 6 bases between. The CDR3 loop reads CASSQGTDNSPLHF. CDR3 in DNA: TGTGCCAGCAGCCAAGGGACAGATAATTCACCCCTCCACTTT.

The chain is built from TRBV29-1 and TRBJ2-1; 7 nucleotides line up with TRBD1. The CDR3 covers 13 residues. Germline CDR1 reads SQVTM; CDR2 reads ANQGSEA. Trimming cost V 6 bases and J 4 bases; bases outside gene matches: 6. Written as DNA, the CDR3 is TGCAGCGTAAGTGGACAGGAGTACAATGAGCAGTTCTTC. Its translation is CSVSGQEYNEQFF.

This clone was seen only once. The rearrangement links TRBV18 to TRBJ2-7, with 11 nucleotides matching TRBD1. Trimming removed 2 bases from V and 6 bases from J; junction bases left unmatched: 3. CDR1 KGHSH and CDR2 LQKENI come from the germline V gene. The CDR3 covers 14 residues. This chain's CDR3 is CASSPGTGGSEQYF. The CDR3, as DNA: TGTGCCAGCTCACCAGGGACAGGGGGAAGCGAGCAGTACTTC.

This chain links TRBV7-8 with TRBJ1-2, with D perhaps TRBD1 (5 bases). The CDR3 sequence is 16 residues long. The germline CDR1 and CDR2 sequences are SGHVS and FQNEAQ. With 5 bases removed from V and 8 bases from J, the gap between germline ends came to 24 bases. CDR3 sequence reads: CASSPARVSLLRGYTF. In nucleotides, the CDR3 is TGTGCCAGCAGCCCAGCCAGGGTTTCCCTTTTGCGGGGCTACACCTTC.

This chain connects TRBV5-1 to TRBJ1-5; 9 bases line up with TRBD1. In germline, CDR1 is SGHRS, CDR2 YFSETQ. The CDR3 consists of 15 residues. Losses at the gene ends were 4 bases for V and 5 bases for J; bases not matched to a gene: 7. CDR3 coding DNA: TGCGCCAGCAGCAGATCGGGACAGGGCGATCAGCCCCAGCATTTT. Protein product: CASSRSGQGDQPQHF.

CDR3 DNA sequence: TGCGCCAGCAGCTTGGGATCACTAGCGAACGGAAACAATGAGCAGTTCTTC. It codes for CASSLGSLANGNNEQFF. The chain has TRBV5-1 and TRBJ2-1, with 7 positions matching TRBD2. This CDR3 region has 17 residues. The germline V gene encodes CDR1 SGHRS and CDR2 YFSETQ. V dropped 0 bases and J dropped 5; count of bases not matched to a gene: 11.

This chain joins TRBV4-1 and TRBJ1-1, with unresolved D. The CDR3 is made up of 14 amino acids. V was clipped by 0 bases and J by 1 base, with 6 bases between them. CDR1 is MGHRA and CDR2 is YSYEKL in the germline V gene. CDR3: CASSQDTGNTEAFF. The CDR3, as DNA: TGCGCCAGCAGCCAAGATACGGGGAACACTGAAGCTTTCTTT.

The chain uses TRBV6-5 and TRBJ1-2; TRBD1 matches at 8 bases. The trim removed 6 bases at V and 8 bases at J, leaving 5 bases unmatched. CDR1 MNHEY and CDR2 SVGAGI come from the germline V gene. The CDR3 totals 12 residues. The CDR3 spells CASRQGAKGYTF. The CDR3 DNA reads TGTGCCAGCAGGCAGGGGGCAAAGGGCTACACCTTC.

The chain's CDR3 is CASSLYRSSYEQYF. In nucleotides, the CDR3 is TGTGCCAGCAGCTTATACAGGAGCTCCTACGAGCAGTACTTC. The gene calls are TRBV5-6 and TRBJ2-7; weak D call: TRBD1 (5 bases). CDR1 SGHDT and CDR2 YYEEEE come from the germline V gene. Trimming left V 2 bases short and J 0 bases short, with 9 bases between. This CDR3 contains 14 residues. Complete variable domain (other parts from reference TRBV5-6 and TRBJ2-7): DAGVTQSPTHLIKTRGQQVTLRCSPKSGHDTVSWYQQALGQGPQFIFQYYEEEERQRGNFPDRFSGHQFPNYSSELNVNALLLGDSALYLCASSLYRSSYEQYFGPGTRLTVT.

The V and J genes are TRBV18 and TRBJ1-4, with D hard to call. Germline CDR1 reads KGHSH; CDR2 reads LQKENI. CDR3 length equals 15 residues. Trimming cost V 2 bases and J 4 bases, with 11 bases left between them. The CDR3 region is CASSPAKQDNEKLFF. CDR3 DNA: TGTGCCAGCTCACCAGCAAAACAAGATAATGAAAAACTGTTTTTT.

This sequence joins TRBV6-5 and TRBJ2-7; TRBD2 aligns across 10 bases. CDR3 size: 14 residues. Germline lookup yields CDR1 MNHEY and CDR2 SVGAGI. The junction had 1 base not matched to a gene; V was cut back by 5 bases and J by 0 bases. CDR3 sequence: CASSLAGASYEQYF. In DNA form, the CDR3 reads TGTGCCAGCAGTCTAGCGGGGGCCTCCTACGAGCAGTACTTC.

The rearrangement joins TRBV5-6 to TRBJ2-5; TRBD2 might be the D (5 bases). Trimming removed 4 bases at V and 5 bases at J, with 12 bases between. Per germline, CDR1 SGHDT and CDR2 YYEEEE. CDR3 size: 13 residues. In nucleotides, the CDR3 is TGTGCCAGCAGCCGGGCAGGAGGCGAGACCCAGTACTTC. Protein sequence: CASSRAGGETQYF.

The chain is built from TRBV19 and TRBJ1-5, with unresolved D. Germline V gene lookup returns CDR1 LNHDA and CDR2 SQIVND (reference sequence). This CDR3 contains 15 residues. V dropped 3 bases and J dropped 4 bases, with 13 bases sitting between them. This CDR3 is CASSILSQWNQPQHF. DNA for the CDR3: TGTGCCAGTAGTATCTTATCCCAGTGGAATCAGCCCCAGCATTTT.

The J gene is TRBJ1-5, the V gene TRBV2, with 8 bases identical to TRBD1. Germline loops: CDR1 SNHLY, CDR2 FYNNEI. The CDR3 has 13 residues. J lost 4 bases, V lost 11 bases, and 7 bases had no gene match. The DNA for the CDR3 is TGTGCCTCAAAGGACAGGGTTAATCAGCCCCAGCATTTT. It encodes CASKDRVNQPQHF. The whole variable domain, remainder taken from reference TRBV2 and TRBJ1-5, is EPEVTQTPSHQVTQMGQEVILRCVPISNHLYFYWYRQILGQKVEFLVSFYNNEISEKSEIFDDQFSVERPDGSNFTLKIRSTKLEDSAMYFCASKDRVNQPQHFGDGTRLSIL.

The chain carries TRBV24-1 and TRBJ1-4; D possibly corresponds to TRBD1 (5 bases). Deletions cut 3 bases from V and 3 bases from J, with 10 bases between. Germline V gene sequence: CDR1 KGHDR, CDR2 SFDVKD. The CDR3 sequence is 15 residues long. The CDR3 DNA sequence: TGTGCCACCAGTGATCCTCAGGGATCTAATGAAAAACTGTTTTTT. Translated: CATSDPQGSNEKLFF.

The chain employs TRBV5-6 and TRBJ1-2; 7 bases fit TRBD1. Trimming removed 4 bases from V and 5 bases from J; junction bases left unmatched: 11. The CDR3 is made up of 15 amino acids. Germline CDR1 and CDR2: SGHDT and YYEEEE. The DNA of the CDR3 is TGTGCCAGCAGCCCACCGACAGGGCCGATTTATGGCTACACCTTC. It translates to CASSPPTGPIYGYTF.

In this sample, this clone turned up once. The rearrangement joins TRBV5-8 to TRBJ1-2, with 9 bases identical to TRBD1. V lost 4 bases and J lost 3; bases outside the gene matches: 10. From germline, CDR1 is SGHTS and CDR2 YDEGEE. The CDR3 totals 16 residues. The CDR3 nucleotides read TGTGCCAGCAGCGACTTAGACAGGGGGGTTGACTATGGCTACACCTTC. Encoded protein: CASSDLDRGVDYGYTF.

The genes are TRBV6-5 and TRBJ1-2; D is uncertain. This CDR3 is 14 amino acids long. V lost 4 bases and J lost 8, with 17 bases in between. Germline V lookup: CDR1 MNHEY, CDR2 SVGAGI. CDR3 nucleotides: TGTGCCAGCAGTTCTCCCAAGGGTGGAGGGGGCTACACCTTC. Translating gives CASSSPKGGGGYTF.

The chain joins TRBV5-4 to TRBJ2-5, with D hard to call. Trimming stripped 0 bases from V and 5 bases from J, with 5 bases between. Germline CDR1 and CDR2: SGHNT and YYREEE (reference sequence). This CDR3 has 12 residues. The CDR3 bases are TGTGCCAGCAGCTTGGGGTGGGAGACCCAGTACTTC. It encodes CASSLGWETQYF.

The J gene is TRBJ1-5, the V gene TRBV6-1; 8 positions agree with TRBD1. The CDR3 is made up of 16 amino acids. J was trimmed by 0 bases and V by 3 bases; bases with no gene match: 4. Per the germline V gene, CDR1 is MNHNS and CDR2 is SASEGT. CDR3 sequence reads: CASSEQGASSNQPQHF. CDR3 in DNA: TGTGCCAGCAGTGAGCAGGGGGCGTCTAGCAATCAGCCCCAGCATTTT.

This chain joins TRBV9 and TRBJ1-4; D not certain. The CDR3 totals 14 residues. Between the trimmed V and J ends, which lost 1 base and 2 bases, there was a span of 6 bases. CDR1 and CDR2 (germline): SGDLS, YYNGEE. This CDR3 is CASSVSGTNEKLFF. The CDR3 DNA sequence: TGTGCCAGCAGCGTAAGTGGGACTAATGAAAAACTGTTTTTT. The full variable domain, in which reference TRBV9 and TRBJ1-4 provide the parts outside the CDR3, is DSGVTQTPKHLITATGQRVTLRCSPRSGDLSVYWYQQSLDQGLQFLIQYYNGEERAKGNILERFSAQQFPDLHSELNLSSLELGDSALYFCASSVSGTNEKLFFGSGTQLSVL.